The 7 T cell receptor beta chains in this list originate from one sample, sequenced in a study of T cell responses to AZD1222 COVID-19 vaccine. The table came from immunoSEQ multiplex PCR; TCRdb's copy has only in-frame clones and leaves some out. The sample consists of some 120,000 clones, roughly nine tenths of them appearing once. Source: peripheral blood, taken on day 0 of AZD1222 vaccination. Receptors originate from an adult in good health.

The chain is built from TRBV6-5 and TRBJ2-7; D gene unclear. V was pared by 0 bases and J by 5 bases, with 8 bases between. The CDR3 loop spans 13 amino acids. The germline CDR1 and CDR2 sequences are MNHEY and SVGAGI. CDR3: CASSYSMRNEQYF. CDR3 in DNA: TGTGCCAGCAGTTACTCGATGAGGAACGAGCAGTACTTC.

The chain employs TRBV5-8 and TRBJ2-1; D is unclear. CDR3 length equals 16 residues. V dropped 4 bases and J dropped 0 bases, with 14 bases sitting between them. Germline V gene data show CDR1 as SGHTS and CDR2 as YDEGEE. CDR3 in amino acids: CASSNYDPSSYNEQFF. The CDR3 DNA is TGTGCCAGCAGCAACTACGACCCTAGCTCCTACAATGAGCAGTTCTTC. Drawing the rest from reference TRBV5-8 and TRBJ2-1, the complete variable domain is EAGVTQSPTHLIKTRGQQATLRCSPISGHTSVYWYQQALGLGLQFLLWYDEGEERNRGNFPPRFSGRQFPNYSSELNVNALELEDSALYLCASSNYDPSSYNEQFFGPGTRLTVL.

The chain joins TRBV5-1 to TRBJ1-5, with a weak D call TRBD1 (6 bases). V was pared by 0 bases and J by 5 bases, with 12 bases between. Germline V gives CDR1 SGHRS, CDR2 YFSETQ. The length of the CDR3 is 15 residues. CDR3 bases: TGCGCCAGCAGCTTGGAGTCAGGGGAATATCAGCCCCAGCATTTT. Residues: CASSLESGEYQPQHF.

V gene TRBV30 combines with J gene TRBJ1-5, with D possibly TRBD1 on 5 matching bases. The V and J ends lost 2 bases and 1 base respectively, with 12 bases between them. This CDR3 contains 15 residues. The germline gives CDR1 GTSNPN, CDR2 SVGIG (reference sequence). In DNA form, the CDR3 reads TGTGCCTGGAGTAATGGAGGGACGAGCAATCAGCCCCAGCATTTT. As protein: CAWSNGGTSNQPQHF.

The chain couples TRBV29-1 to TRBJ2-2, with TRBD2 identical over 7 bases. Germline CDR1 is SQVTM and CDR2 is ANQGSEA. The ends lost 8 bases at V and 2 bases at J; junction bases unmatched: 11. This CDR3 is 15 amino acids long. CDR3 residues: CSFSRERGNTGELFF. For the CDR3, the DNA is TGCAGCTTCTCCCGGGAGCGGGGTAACACCGGGGAGCTGTTTTTT.

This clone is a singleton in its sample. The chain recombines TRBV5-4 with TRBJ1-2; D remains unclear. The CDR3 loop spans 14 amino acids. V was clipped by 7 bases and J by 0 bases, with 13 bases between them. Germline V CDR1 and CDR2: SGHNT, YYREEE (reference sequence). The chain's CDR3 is CASGGNSPNYGYTF. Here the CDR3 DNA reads TGTGCCAGCGGAGGGAACAGTCCTAACTATGGCTACACCTTC.

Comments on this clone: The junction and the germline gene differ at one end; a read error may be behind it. CDR3 coding DNA: TGTGCCAGCAGCTACTCTCTCTCCTCTGGAAACACCATATATTTT. Translated: CASSYSLSSGNTIYF. This chain connects TRBV6-6 to TRBJ1-3; D remains unclear. There are 15 residues in the CDR3. The V gene's germline CDR1 is MNHNY and CDR2 SVGAGI (reference sequence).